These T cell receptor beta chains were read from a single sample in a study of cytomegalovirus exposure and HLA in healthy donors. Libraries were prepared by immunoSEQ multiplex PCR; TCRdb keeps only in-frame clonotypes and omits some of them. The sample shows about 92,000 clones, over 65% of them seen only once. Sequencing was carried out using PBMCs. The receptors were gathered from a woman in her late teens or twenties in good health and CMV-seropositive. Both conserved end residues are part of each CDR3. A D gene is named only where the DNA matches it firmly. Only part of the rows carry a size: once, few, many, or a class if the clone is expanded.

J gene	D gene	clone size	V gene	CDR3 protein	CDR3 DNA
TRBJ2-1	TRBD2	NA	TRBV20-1	CSGGGNNEQFF	TGCAGTGGCGGGGGGAACAATGAGCAGTTCTTC
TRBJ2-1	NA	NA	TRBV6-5	CASSSGSYNEQFF	TGTGCCAGCAGTTCGGGGTCCTACAATGAGCAGTTCTTC
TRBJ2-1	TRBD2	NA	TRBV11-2	CASSWIGNSGVKDEQFF	TGTGCCAGCAGCTGGATCGGGAATAGCGGGGTTAAAGATGAGCAGTTCTTC
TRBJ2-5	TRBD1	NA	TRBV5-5	CASSRPTGQNQETQYF	TGTGCCAGCAGCCGACCAACGGGACAGAACCAAGAGACCCAGTACTTC
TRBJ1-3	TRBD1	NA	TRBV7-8	CASSLRDRPLSGNTIYF	TGTGCCAGCAGCTTAAGGGACAGGCCGCTCTCTGGAAACACCATATATTTT
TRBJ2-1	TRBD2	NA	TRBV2	CAGGGTRGEQFF	TGTGCCGGGGGGGGGACTAGAGGTGAGCAGTTCTTC
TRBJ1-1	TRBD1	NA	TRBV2	CASRQGATEAFF	TGTGCCAGCAGACAGGGGGCCACTGAAGCTTTCTTT
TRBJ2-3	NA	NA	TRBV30	CAWSTSGSADTQYF	TGTGCCTGGTCGACGTCCGGGTCGGCAGATACGCAGTATTTT
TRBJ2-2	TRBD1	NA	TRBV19	CASKGQGDAGELFF	TGTGCCAGTAAAGGACAGGGGGATGCCGGGGAGCTGTTTTTT
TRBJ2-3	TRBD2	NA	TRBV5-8	CASSGGTSGGADTQYF	TGTGCCAGCAGCGGCGGGACTAGCGGGGGGGCAGATACGCAGTATTTT
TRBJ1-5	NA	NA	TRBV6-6	CASSYQQVNQPQHF	TGTGCCAGCAGTTACCAGCAGGTCAATCAGCCCCAGCATTTT
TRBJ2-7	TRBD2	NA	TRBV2	CATRHGGLPYEQYF	TGTGCCACGCGGCATGGGGGACTACCCTACGAGCAGTACTTC
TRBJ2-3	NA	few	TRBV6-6	CASSYDRSTDTQYF	TGTGCCAGCAGTTATGACAGGAGCACAGATACGCAGTATTTT
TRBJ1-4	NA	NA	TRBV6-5	CASTPLGATNEKLFF	TGTGCCAGTACTCCTCTAGGGGCAACTAATGAAAAACTGTTTTTT
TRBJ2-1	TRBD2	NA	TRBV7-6	CASSPVAGGNEQFF	TGTGCCAGCAGCCCGGTAGCGGGGGGTAATGAGCAGTTCTTC
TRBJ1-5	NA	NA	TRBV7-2	CASSPGVAQPQHF	TGTGCCAGCAGCCCAGGCGTGGCTCAGCCCCAGCATTTT
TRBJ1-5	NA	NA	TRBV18	CASSHKGEVQPQHF	TGTGCCAGCTCACACAAGGGGGAAGTTCAGCCCCAGCATTTT
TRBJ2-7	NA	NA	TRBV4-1	CASSLSGDYEQYF	TGCGCCAGCAGCCTATCGGGGGATTACGAGCAGTACTTC
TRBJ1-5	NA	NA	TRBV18	CASSPGHGPNQPQHF	TGTGCCAGCTCACCCGGACACGGACCGAATCAGCCCCAGCATTTT
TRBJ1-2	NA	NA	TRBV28	CASSFPGGGAGGYTF	TGTGCCAGCAGTTTCCCCGGGGGGGGCGCGGGGGGCTACACCTTC
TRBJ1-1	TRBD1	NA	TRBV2	CASRRTGLGTEAFF	TGTGCCAGCAGACGGACAGGGCTGGGGACTGAAGCTTTCTTT
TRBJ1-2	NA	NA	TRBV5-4	CASSLGGGQNIYGYTF	TGTGCCAGCAGCTTGGGAGGAGGACAGAATATATATGGCTACACCTTC
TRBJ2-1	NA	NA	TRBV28	CASSLGRANEQFF	TGTGCCAGCAGTTTGGGCAGGGCCAATGAGCAGTTCTTC
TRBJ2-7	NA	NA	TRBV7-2	CASSLGGGNAYEQYF	TGTGCCAGCAGCTTAGGGGGCGGGAACGCCTACGAGCAGTACTTC
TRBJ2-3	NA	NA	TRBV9	CASSSSTDTQYF	TGTGCCAGCAGTAGTAGCACAGATACGCAGTATTTT
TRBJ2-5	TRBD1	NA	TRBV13	CASSDRDSLRDF	TGTGCCAGCAGCGACCGGGACAGTCTGAGGGACTTC
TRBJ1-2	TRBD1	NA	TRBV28	CASRTGGVYGYTF	TGTGCCAGCAGGACAGGGGGCGTATATGGCTACACCTTC
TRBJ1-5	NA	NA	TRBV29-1	CSVELDNNQPQHF	TGCAGCGTTGAATTGGACAACAATCAGCCCCAGCATTTT